The 2 T cell receptor beta chains listed next were all sequenced from one sample in a study of identical twins. In TCRdb, the 5' RACE reads were re-called with MiXCR into one record per CDR3 protein. The table has 450,000 to 500,000 distinct CDR3 sequences, 13% to 15% seen once. The sample also formed part of further work on yellow fever vaccine responses in identical twins.

Sequenced: CD4+ T cells sorted from blood. These receptors came from a woman younger than 30 in good health.

This clonotype occurred a few times. J is TRBJ2-6 and V is TRBV20-1; D unresolved. CDR1 is DFQATT and CDR2 is SNEGSKA in the germline V gene (reference sequence). CDR3 length equals 14 residues. V dropped 6 bases and J dropped 0 bases, with 9 bases sitting between them. The CDR3 protein is CSARSLSGANVLTF. CDR3 DNA sequence: TGCAGTGCAAGGTCCCTCTCTGGGGCCAACGTCCTGACTTTC.

This clonotype was counted a few times. V usage is TRBV29-1 and J usage is TRBJ2-7, with D possibly called TRBD1 or TRBD2 (6 bases each). V lost 5 bases to trimming and J lost 6 bases, with 17 bases between them. From germline, CDR1 is SQVTM and CDR2 ANQGSEA. The CDR3 runs 13 residues. CDR3 in DNA: TGCAGCGTTTCCGGGACAAGGGACTCCGAGCAGTACTTC. As protein: CSVSGTRDSEQYF.